The 16 T cell receptor beta chains reported below all come from one sample, sequenced in a study of persistence of HIV-infected CD4 T cells. Antigens for these TCRs are unknown. Cells were stimulated nonspecifically with anti-CD3/anti-CD28 magnetic beads. Sorting selected CD4+ T cells upregulating both CD40 ligand and CD69. The immunoSEQ assay was version 4, run in survey mode. Generated by immunoSEQ multiplex PCR, the TCRdb table keeps only in-frame clones and is missing some. The sample lists some 49,000 clones, around 90% occurring once. The sequenced sample was CD4+ T cells sorted from PBMCs after 18-hour stimulation, obtained from a patient who received antiretroviral therapy. These receptors originate from an adult woman with HIV who was CMV-seropositive.

This clone has a single count. The chain is built from TRBV18 and TRBJ1-4, with 7 bases matching TRBD1. The V segment lost 0 bases and the J segment 8 bases; nucleotides outside the gene matches: 6. The CDR3 runs to 15 residues. Germline assignment: CDR1 KGHSH and CDR2 LQKENI. The CDR3, as DNA: TGTGCCAGCTCACCACCTGCCCTACAGGGGGAAAAACTGTTTTTT. Translation gives CASSPPALQGEKLFF.

The J gene is TRBJ1-1, the V gene TRBV27; a weak D match, TRBD1 (5 bases). This CDR3 comprises 14 residues. The ends were cut back, 4 bases at V and 1 base at J, with 10 bases in the middle. Germline V CDR1 and CDR2: MNHEY, SMNVEV (reference sequence). The chain's CDR3 is CASSWGGTNTEAFF. The DNA of the CDR3 is TGTGCCAGCAGTTGGGGGGGTACGAACACTGAAGCTTTCTTT.

A single count supports this clone. V is TRBV3-1 (or the pseudogene TRBV3-2) and J is TRBJ2-2, with D tentatively TRBD1 or TRBD2 (7 bases each). Germline CDR1 and CDR2: LGHDT and YNNKEL (reference sequence). V shed 0 bases and J shed 6 bases, with 23 bases lying between them. The CDR3 is made up of 19 amino acids. CDR3 sequence reads: CASSQDWASTPGGAGELFF. CDR3 coding DNA: TGTGCCAGCAGCCAAGATTGGGCTAGTACGCCAGGGGGGGCCGGGGAGCTGTTTTTT.

V gene TRBV5-1 combines with J gene TRBJ2-5, with 7 bases lining up with TRBD1. With V trimmed by 4 bases and J by 5 bases, 5 bases remained unmatched. This CDR3 has 13 amino acids. Germline V gives CDR1 SGHRS, CDR2 YFSETQ. The CDR3 here is CASSREQGETQYF. The CDR3 DNA is TGCGCCAGCAGCAGGGAACAGGGGGAGACCCAGTACTTC.

The genes are TRBV30 and TRBJ1-1; the D gene is possibly TRBD1 (5 bases). The CDR3 runs 14 residues. V was trimmed by 3 bases and J by 0 bases, leaving 11 bases between them. Looked up from germline, CDR1 is GTSNPN and CDR2 is SVGIG (reference sequence). The CDR3 DNA follows: TGTGCCTGGAGAATGGGACGGTTGAACACTGAAGCTTTCTTT. It yields the protein CAWRMGRLNTEAFF.

This clone was seen only a few times. V gene TRBV25-1 combines with J gene TRBJ1-6; possible D gene TRBD1, 5 bases. This CDR3 comprises 12 residues. Germline V CDR1 and CDR2: MGHDK, SYGVNS. V was clipped by 2 bases and J by 13 bases, with 9 bases between them. CDR3 loop: CASSEPTAPLHF. CDR3 nucleotides: TGTGCCAGCAGTGAACCGACAGCCCCCCTCCACTTT.

The chain links TRBV5-1 to TRBJ2-7; the match to TRBD1 covers 9 bases. The CDR3 is made up of 14 amino acids. The germline gives CDR1 SGHRS, CDR2 YFSETQ. Trimming removed 4 bases from V and 6 bases from J; junction bases left unmatched: 8. The CDR3: CASSAGQGLGEQYF. CDR3 bases: TGCGCCAGCAGCGCCGGACAGGGGCTGGGCGAGCAGTACTTC. The whole variable domain, remainder taken from reference TRBV5-1 and TRBJ2-7, is KAGVTQTPRYLIKTRGQQVTLSCSPISGHRSVSWYQQTPGQGLQFLFEYFSETQRNKGNFPGRFSGRQFSNSRSEMNVSTLELGDSALYLCASSAGQGLGEQYFGPGTRLTVT.

This chain uses TRBV19 with TRBJ2-7; D is unresolved. This CDR3 is 12 amino acids long. Germline V lookup: CDR1 LNHDA, CDR2 SQIVND (reference sequence). V dropped 5 bases and J dropped 4 bases, with 9 bases sitting between them. This chain's CDR3 is CASSLLGYEQYF. CDR3 nucleotide sequence: TGTGCCAGTAGTCTGCTCGGGTACGAGCAGTACTTC.

The chain recombines TRBV18 with TRBJ2-5; 12 bases are a match to TRBD1. The CDR3 runs 15 residues. Germline-derived CDR1 and CDR2 are KGHSH and LQKENI. J was trimmed by 4 bases and V by 3 bases; bases with no gene match: 3. CDR3 region: CASSPRDRGRETQYF. In DNA form, the CDR3 reads TGTGCCAGCTCACCCCGGGACAGGGGGCGAGAGACCCAGTACTTC.

The chain joins TRBV2 to TRBJ1-2; tentative D call: TRBD1 (5 bases). Per the germline V gene, CDR1 is SNHLY and CDR2 is FYNNEI. The CDR3 spans 13 residues. V lost 6 bases and J 7 bases, leaving 15 bases between the germline ends. CDR3 amino acids: CASSPRDGGGYTF. The CDR3 DNA is TGTGCCAGCAGCCCTCGAGATGGGGGTGGCTACACCTTC.

This clone was counted only a few times. The V gene is TRBV6-1, the J gene TRBJ1-2; tentative D call: TRBD1 (6 bases). This CDR3 has 11 amino acids. The V end lost 3 bases, the J end lost 7 bases, and 6 bases lay between the germline ends. The germline CDR1 and CDR2 sequences are MNHNS and SASEGT. The DNA for the CDR3 is TGTGCCAGCAGTGACAGGGGTGGCTACACCTTC. Protein sequence: CASSDRGGYTF.

This clone was counted a single time. The chain carries TRBV4-3 and TRBJ1-4; TRBD1 might be the D (5 bases). The CDR3 sequence is 16 residues long. Germline loops: CDR1 LGHNA, CDR2 YSLEER. Trimming stripped 4 bases from V and 2 bases from J, with 14 bases between. CDR3 sequence: CASSRKKGPTNEKLFF. In nucleotides, the CDR3 is TGCGCCAGCAGCCGGAAAAAGGGGCCGACTAATGAAAAACTGTTTTTT.

The chain couples TRBV24-1 to TRBJ2-3; TRBD2 agrees at 7 bases. CDR1 is KGHDR, CDR2 SFDVKD, per germline. The CDR3 consists of 16 residues. Trimming removed 1 base from V and 4 bases from J; junction bases left unmatched: 7. The CDR3 DNA is TGTGCCACCAGTGATTTTGGCGGGAGAGGATCAGATACGCAGTATTTT. Its translation: CATSDFGGRGSDTQYF.

This CDR3 reads CASRGDSNEKLFF. CDR3 sequence (DNA): TGTGCCAGCAGGGGGGACAGTAATGAAAAACTGTTTTTT. The rearrangement joins TRBV28 to TRBJ1-4; TRBD1 matches at 7 bases. The CDR3 extends over 13 amino acids. Germline loops: CDR1 MDHEN, CDR2 SYDVKM. With V trimmed by 6 bases and J by 4 bases, 2 bases remained unmatched.

Written as DNA, the CDR3 is TGCGCCAGCAGCCAGGAGCAGGGGTTCTCTGGAAACACCATATATTTT. Its protein is CASSQEQGFSGNTIYF. V and J are TRBV4-1 and TRBJ1-3, with a possible D match to TRBD1 (6 bases). The germline V gene encodes CDR1 MGHRA and CDR2 YSYEKL. Trimming pared 3 bases from V and 0 bases from J, leaving 12 bases between. This CDR3 contains 16 residues.

V is TRBV6-1 and J is TRBJ2-7; 7 nucleotides match TRBD2. Germline assignment: CDR1 MNHNS and CDR2 SASEGT. This CDR3 is 12 amino acids long. The V segment lost 6 bases and the J segment 3 bases; nucleotides outside the gene matches: 2. CDR3 coding DNA: TGTGCCAGCAGGCGGGGGAACTACGAGCAGTACTTC. Its protein product is CASRRGNYEQYF.